Shown below are 32 T cell receptor beta chains from a single sample sequenced in a study of cytomegalovirus exposure and HLA in healthy donors. With 60 Vbeta and 13 Jbeta primers, the PCR was carried out. The repertoire was sequenced with immunoSEQ multiplex PCR; TCRdb's copy has only in-frame clones and lacks some. Of 90,000 to 140,000 clones listed, roughly 13% are singletons. Sequencing was carried out using PBMCs. The receptors come from a man aged 35 to 55 in good health and CMV-seropositive.

The V gene is TRBV6-5, the J gene TRBJ1-2; tentatively, D is TRBD1 (6 bases). Trimming stripped 0 bases from V and 2 bases from J, with 7 bases between. The CDR3 is made up of 14 amino acids. CDR1 is MNHEY, CDR2 SVGAGI, per germline. The CDR3 sequence is CASSYSTGNYGYTF. The CDR3, as DNA: TGTGCCAGCAGTTACTCGACAGGCAACTATGGCTACACCTTC.

The gene calls are TRBV5-8 and TRBJ2-2; 7 nucleotides align to TRBD2. CDR3 size: 15 residues. Unmatched junction bases numbered 6, after V lost 6 bases and J lost 1 base. Germline CDR1 SGHTS, CDR2 YDEGEE. The CDR3 DNA is TGTGCCAGCACCCTGGCTAGCGGGAACACCGGGGAGCTGTTTTTT. Encoded protein: CASTLASGNTGELFF. Supplemented by reference TRBV5-8 and TRBJ2-2, the full variable domain reads EAGVTQSPTHLIKTRGQQATLRCSPISGHTSVYWYQQALGLGLQFLLWYDEGEERNRGNFPPRFSGRQFPNYSSELNVNALELEDSALYLCASTLASGNTGELFFGEGSRLTVL.

This clone was picked up a small number of times. The CDR3 sequence is CASSMQRSGNTIYF. CDR3 DNA sequence: TGTGCCAGTAGTATGCAGCGCTCTGGAAACACCATATATTTT. The J gene is TRBJ1-3, the V gene TRBV19, with D unclear. The CDR3 is 14 residues long. V was shortened by 3 bases and J by 0 bases, with 6 bases between the two germline ends. Germline V lookup: CDR1 LNHDA, CDR2 SQIVND (reference sequence).

This chain uses TRBV18 with TRBJ1-1, with D hard to call. CDR1 is KGHSH, CDR2 LQKENI, per germline. V was pared by 6 bases and J by 2 bases, with 10 bases between. The length of the CDR3 is 13 residues. CDR3 coding DNA: TGTGCCAGCTCGGAGGGAGTAAACACTGAAGCTTTCTTT. Protein sequence: CASSEGVNTEAFF.

This chain links TRBV6-6 with TRBJ2-5, with 12 bases that match TRBD2. Gene TRBJ2-7 matches the end of the DNA better, so the J call may be wrong. The CDR3 contains 15 residues. Germline values: CDR1 MNHNY, CDR2 SVGAGI (reference sequence). The CDR3 DNA reads as TGTGCCAGCAGTTACCCTAGCGGGAGGGCGTACGAGCAGTACTTC. Its translation: CASSYPSGRAYEQYF.

This clone was found a few times. The gene calls are TRBV7-6 and TRBJ1-2; 7 nucleotides match TRBD1. The CDR3 covers 15 residues. In germline, CDR1 is SGHVS, CDR2 FNYEAQ. V was pared by 1 base and J by 4 bases, with 6 bases of the junction left unmatched. CDR3 nucleotide sequence: TGTGCCAGCAGCTTAGGGGGACAGCCTAGCTATGGCTACACCTTC. Protein product: CASSLGGQPSYGYTF.

This clone was detected only a few times. The chain combines TRBV6-5 with TRBJ2-7; possible D gene TRBD2, 6 bases. This CDR3 is built from 14 residues. CDR1 is MNHEY and CDR2 is SVGAGI in the germline V gene. The V end lost 1 base, the J end lost 3 bases, and 10 bases lay between the germline ends. Here the CDR3 reads CASSYWAGSYEQYF. The CDR3 DNA follows: TGTGCCAGCAGTTACTGGGCGGGAAGCTACGAGCAGTACTTC.

This clone was observed a handful of times. The V gene is TRBV13, the J gene TRBJ1-1; no clear D. Germline values: CDR1 PRHDT, CDR2 FYEKMQ (reference sequence). The V and J ends lost 4 bases and 10 bases respectively, with 13 bases between them. This CDR3 region has 12 residues. CDR3 sequence (DNA): TGTGCCAGCAGCTACCGCTACTCTGCAGCTTTCTTT. It yields the protein CASSYRYSAAFF.

This clone has just a few counts. CDR3 DNA: TGTGCCAGCAGCTTAACCGGGACAGGGATTGGAGAGACCCAGTACTTC. Translation gives CASSLTGTGIGETQYF. The chain joins TRBV11-2 to TRBJ2-5, with 9 bases matching TRBD1. V was pared by 2 bases and J by 4 bases, with 8 bases of the junction left unmatched. The CDR3 is 16 residues long. CDR1 is SGHAT, CDR2 FQNNGV, per germline.

In this sample, this clone turned up a few times. The V call is TRBV7-6, the J call TRBJ2-7; 7 nucleotides match TRBD2. CDR3 length equals 13 residues. V gave up 3 bases and J gave up 3 bases; unmatched junction bases: 2. Germline V gene sequence: CDR1 SGHVS, CDR2 FNYEAQ. Here the CDR3 reads CASSLGGGYEQYF. The CDR3 region has the DNA TGTGCCAGCAGCTTGGGGGGGGGCTACGAGCAGTACTTC. Variable domain in full (rest from reference TRBV7-6 and TRBJ2-7): GAGVSQSPRYKVTKRGQDVALRCDPISGHVSLYWYRQALGQGPEFLTYFNYEAQQDKSGLPNDRFSAERPEGSISTLTIQRTEQRDSAMYRCASSLGGGYEQYFGPGTRLTVT.

The J gene is TRBJ2-7, the V gene TRBV28; D possibly corresponds to TRBD2 (6 bases). The V gene's germline CDR1 is MDHEN and CDR2 SYDVKM. Trimming shortened V by 6 bases and J by 0 bases, and 15 bases separated the two germline ends. The CDR3 contains 15 residues. The CDR3 DNA sequence: TGTGCCAGCAGGGATAGCGGAAGATCCTCCTACGAGCAGTACTTC. This codes for CASRDSGRSSYEQYF.

This clone was found a few times. The CDR3 region has the DNA TGTGCCAGCAGCTTAACGGCGGGGGGATCTCAGCCCCAGCATTTT. Translating it yields CASSLTAGGSQPQHF. This chain joins TRBV7-3 and TRBJ1-5; TRBD1 might be the D (5 bases). There are 15 residues in the CDR3. Germline CDR1 reads SGHTA; CDR2 reads FQGTGA. Between the trimmed V and J ends, which lost 0 bases and 6 bases, there was a span of 12 bases.

The table lists this clone with a few counts. The genes are TRBV19 and TRBJ2-5, with TRBD2 identical over 15 bases. V shed 5 bases, J shed 1 base, and the junction held 8 bases outside the gene matches. This CDR3 is 18 amino acids long. Germline-derived CDR1 and CDR2 are LNHDA and SQIVND (reference sequence). The CDR3 DNA sequence: TGTGCCAGTAGTGCCGGGACTAGCGGGAGGATTGGCCAAGAGACCCAGTACTTC. Protein: CASSAGTSGRIGQETQYF. Combining the CDR3 with reference TRBV19 and TRBJ2-5 gives the whole variable domain DGGITQSPKYLFRKEGQNVTLSCEQNLNHDAMYWYRQDPGQGLRLIYYSQIVNDFQKGDIAEGYSVSREKKESFPLTVTSAQKNPTAFYLCASSAGTSGRIGQETQYFGPGTRLLVL.

This chain links TRBV7-2 with TRBJ2-2, with TRBD2 matching over 9 bases. Germline lookup yields CDR1 SGHTA and CDR2 FQGNSA. After removal of 6 bases from V and 1 base from J, the junction contained 3 bases not matched to a gene. The CDR3 runs to 15 residues. CDR3 loop: CASRLTSGNTGELFF. CDR3 coding DNA: TGTGCCAGCAGATTGACTAGCGGGAACACCGGGGAGCTGTTTTTT.

This clone was counted between two and nine times. The chain couples TRBV6-1 to TRBJ2-3; TRBD1 agrees at 7 bases. Germline V gives CDR1 MNHNS, CDR2 SASEGT. The junction had 10 bases not matched to a gene; V was cut back by 6 bases and J by 4 bases. CDR3 length: 15 residues. CDR3 region: CASRVRTGTPDTQYF. The DNA for the CDR3 is TGTGCCAGCAGGGTCAGGACAGGCACGCCAGATACGCAGTATTTT.

The chain couples TRBV6-4 to TRBJ1-1; the match to TRBD1 covers 7 bases. V lost 2 bases and J lost 4; bases outside the gene matches: 4. The germline V gene encodes CDR1 MRHNA and CDR2 SNTAGT. This CDR3 spans 14 amino acids. The CDR3 DNA reads as TGTGCCAGCAGTGACACATACAGGGGCACTGAAGCTTTCTTT. This encodes CASSDTYRGTEAFF.

This clone was found a few times. The chain joins TRBV2 to TRBJ1-5; D not resolved. The CDR3 has 13 residues. V lost 4 bases, J lost 3 bases, and 7 bases lay in between. Germline CDR1 is SNHLY and CDR2 is FYNNEI. The CDR3 spells CASSARDNQPQHF. The DNA of the CDR3 is TGTGCCAGCAGTGCTCGGGACAATCAGCCCCAGCATTTT. Drawing the rest from reference TRBV2 and TRBJ1-5, the complete variable domain is EPEVTQTPSHQVTQMGQEVILRCVPISNHLYFYWYRQILGQKVEFLVSFYNNEISEKSEIFDDQFSVERPDGSNFTLKIRSTKLEDSAMYFCASSARDNQPQHFGDGTRLSIL.

The chain has TRBV18 and TRBJ1-4; D call uncertain. Germline V gene lookup returns CDR1 KGHSH and CDR2 LQKENI. Trimming removed 2 bases at V and 2 bases at J, with 12 bases between. There are 16 residues in the CDR3. This CDR3 reads CASSPGVGSTNEKLFF. For the CDR3, the DNA is TGTGCCAGCTCACCAGGTGTGGGCTCTACTAATGAAAAACTGTTTTTT.

This clone turned up a few times. The V and J genes are TRBV11-2 and TRBJ2-7; a possible D gene is TRBD2 (6 bases). Germline CDR1 and CDR2: SGHAT and FQNNGV. V was clipped by 3 bases and J by 5 bases, with 17 bases between them. The CDR3 spans 15 residues. The CDR3 DNA reads TGTGCCAGCAGCTTTTCGGGGGTTGTGTCCCACGAGCAGTACTTC. This gives the protein CASSFSGVVSHEQYF. The full variable domain, its missing parts supplied by reference TRBV11-2 and TRBJ2-7, is EAGVAQSPRYKIIEKRQSVAFWCNPISGHATLYWYQQILGQGPKLLIQFQNNGVVDDSQLPKDRFSAERLKGVDSTLKIQPAKLEDSAVYLCASSFSGVVSHEQYFGPGTRLTVT.

This clone was picked up a small number of times. The chain recombines TRBV14 with TRBJ2-7; D unresolved. This CDR3 has 11 amino acids. Trimming removed 5 bases at V and 0 bases at J, with 2 bases between. CDR1 is SGHDN, CDR2 FVKESK, per germline. In DNA form, the CDR3 reads TGTGCCAGCAGCTACTCCTACGAGCAGTACTTC. The encoded protein is CASSYSYEQYF.

This clone has just a few counts. V gene TRBV6-4 combines with J gene TRBJ2-7, with 10 bases matching TRBD1. The CDR3 length is 14 residues. Germline-derived CDR1 and CDR2 are MRHNA and SNTAGT. V was clipped by 4 bases and J by 3 bases; unmatched bases: 3. CDR3 sequence (DNA): TGTGCCAGCAGTGGAGACAGGGGGCACTACGAGCAGTACTTC. Translating gives CASSGDRGHYEQYF.

The table lists this clone with a few counts. This sequence joins TRBV5-1 and TRBJ1-4; D not certain. The CDR3 is 12 amino acids. The germline V and J ends were trimmed by 1 base and 7 bases, with 5 bases remaining between them. Germline loops: CDR1 SGHRS, CDR2 YFSETQ. For the CDR3, the DNA is TGCGCCAGCAGCTTGACTGGTGAAAAACTGTTTTTT. Translation gives CASSLTGEKLFF.

This clone was recorded a few times. V gene TRBV6-4 combines with J gene TRBJ1-5; TRBD1 matches at 8 bases. The germline V gene has CDR1 MRHNA and CDR2 SNTAGT. The CDR3 has 14 amino acids. V shed 8 bases, J shed 4 bases, and the junction held 7 bases outside the gene matches. The CDR3 protein is CASPRGRNNQPQHF. Written as DNA, the CDR3 is TGTGCCAGCCCCAGGGGGCGTAATAATCAGCCCCAGCATTTT.

V is TRBV11-2 and J is TRBJ1-1; D possibly corresponds to TRBD1 (6 bases). V shed 5 bases and J shed 0 bases, with 19 bases lying between them. The CDR3 loop spans 17 amino acids. Looked up from germline, CDR1 is SGHAT and CDR2 is FQNNGV. CDR3 nucleotides: TGTGCCAGCAGCCCGAAAACGGGGGGGCGTTTGAACACTGAAGCTTTCTTT. It is translated as CASSPKTGGRLNTEAFF.

This clone was counted only a few times. Other DNA sequences of this sample code for an identical CDR3. The chain carries TRBV30 and TRBJ2-1; 10 nucleotides align to TRBD2. Germline V CDR1 and CDR2: GTSNPN, SVGIG (reference sequence). The CDR3 has 14 amino acids. The V segment lost 1 base and the J segment 3 bases; nucleotides outside the gene matches: 0. The CDR3 sequence: CAWSGLAGYNEQFF. The CDR3 DNA sequence: TGTGCCTGGAGTGGACTAGCGGGCTACAATGAGCAGTTCTTC.

As concerns this clone: This specimen includes other DNA sequences encoding the same CDR3. The chain has TRBV6-5 and TRBJ2-5, with no clear D. Germline CDR1 and CDR2: MNHEY and SVGAGI. The CDR3 runs 13 residues. Trimming took off 3 bases at V and 5 bases at J, with 10 bases between the two ends. The CDR3: CASSYGREETQYF. The CDR3, as DNA: TGTGCCAGCAGTTATGGTCGCGAGGAGACCCAGTACTTC.

CDR3 amino acids: CASSLTGMRTGEQYF. The CDR3 nucleotides read TGTGCCAGCAGCTTGACGGGGATGAGGACGGGCGAGCAGTACTTC. The chain uses TRBV5-4 and TRBJ2-7; tentative D call: TRBD2 (5 bases). Per the germline V gene, CDR1 is SGHNT and CDR2 is YYREEE (reference sequence). The CDR3 sequence is 15 residues long. Trimming left V 1 base short and J 6 bases short, with 17 bases between. Full variable domain (remainder filled in from reference TRBV5-4 and TRBJ2-7): ETGVTQSPTHLIKTRGQQVTLRCSSQSGHNTVSWYQQALGQGPQFIFQYYREEENGRGNFPPRFSGLQFPNYSSELNVNALELDDSALYLCASSLTGMRTGEQYFGPGTRLTVT.

This chain uses TRBV7-3 with TRBJ1-1; 9 nucleotides line up with TRBD1. CDR3 size: 13 residues. Germline V gene lookup returns CDR1 SGHTA and CDR2 FQGTGA. J lost 9 bases, V lost 7 bases, and 9 bases had no gene match. CDR3 nucleotide sequence: TGTGCCAGCACCACAGACAGGGGGGGTCAAGCTTTCTTT. Protein product: CASTTDRGGQAFF.

The V gene is TRBV19, the J gene TRBJ2-3; TRBD2 agrees at 7 bases. This CDR3 comprises 14 residues. The germline V gene has CDR1 LNHDA and CDR2 SQIVND (reference sequence). With V trimmed by 3 bases and J by 5 bases, 5 bases remained unmatched. The CDR3, as DNA: TGTGCCAGTAGTATGCTGGCGGGAGTAGATACGCAGTATTTT. Translation gives CASSMLAGVDTQYF.

This clone has only a few counts. The rearrangement joins TRBV5-6 to TRBJ1-1; possibly TRBD1 for D (5 bases). Trimming cost V 1 base and J 3 bases, with 10 bases left between them. This CDR3 region has 14 residues. Germline assignment: CDR1 SGHDT and CDR2 YYEEEE. The CDR3 DNA is TGTGCCAGCAGCTTGTGGGGGAGGCACACTGAAGCTTTCTTT. Its translation is CASSLWGRHTEAFF.

This clone was counted only a few times. The J gene is TRBJ1-1, the V gene TRBV5-8, with D perhaps TRBD1 (5 bases). From germline, CDR1 is SGHTS and CDR2 YDEGEE. The CDR3 totals 15 residues. V gave up 3 bases and J gave up 5 bases, with 17 bases separating them. CDR3 protein: CASSYPTWRGTEAFF. Here the CDR3 DNA reads TGTGCCAGCAGCTACCCGACTTGGAGGGGAACTGAAGCTTTCTTT.

V is TRBV5-1 and J is TRBJ2-1; TRBD2 is a possible D gene (6 bases). The ends were cut back, 0 bases at V and 6 bases at J, with 10 bases in the middle. The CDR3 is 14 residues long. The germline V gene encodes CDR1 SGHRS and CDR2 YFSETQ. The DNA of the CDR3 is TGCGCCAGCAGCTTGGCCAAGCGGGCCAATGAGCAGTTCTTC. Protein: CASSLAKRANEQFF.